This entry lists 18 T cell receptor beta chains sequenced from one sample in a study of blood T cell repertoires in COVID-19. Data came from immunoSEQ multiplex PCR; TCRdb stores just in-frame clones and leaves some out. The sample includes around 67,000 clones, 70% to 90% of them seen just once. The specimen was peripheral blood. The receptor set was obtained from a man in his 70s with acute or convalescent COVID-19.

This chain links TRBV7-9 with TRBJ1-4; TRBD1 matches 8 bases. Per germline, CDR1 SEHNR and CDR2 FQNEAQ (reference sequence). J gave up 7 bases and V 2 bases, and 3 bases lay outside the gene matches. The CDR3 extends over 14 amino acids. This chain's CDR3 is CASSLSGGREKLFF. The CDR3 DNA reads TGTGCCAGCAGCTTATCAGGGGGCCGTGAAAAACTGTTTTTT. Supplemented by reference TRBV7-9 and TRBJ1-4, the full variable domain reads DTGVSQNPRHKITKRGQNVTFRCDPISEHNRLYWYRQTLGQGPEFLTYFQNEAQLEKSRLLSDRFSAERPKGSFSTLEIQRTEQGDSAMYLCASSLSGGREKLFFGSGTQLSVL.

This clone has ten or more counts. This chain uses TRBV19 with TRBJ1-1, with D unclear. The CDR3 has 11 residues. V lost 7 bases and J lost 0, with 3 bases in between. CDR1 and CDR2 from the germline V gene are LNHDA and SQIVND (reference sequence). In DNA form, the CDR3 reads TGTGCCAGTACATTGAACACTGAAGCTTTCTTT. As protein: CASTLNTEAFF.

This rearrangement joins TRBV6-6 to TRBJ2-5; D unclear. Between the trimmed V and J ends, which lost 6 bases and 3 bases, there was a span of 5 bases. The CDR3 runs to 11 residues. CDR1 and CDR2 (germline): MNHNY, SVGAGI (reference sequence). The CDR3 loop is CASSPKETQYF. CDR3 in DNA: TGTGCCAGCAGCCCTAAAGAGACCCAGTACTTC.

The rearrangement uses TRBV27 and TRBJ2-7; no clear D gene. The V end was cut by 4 bases, the J end by 6 bases, with 10 bases between. This CDR3 is built from 12 residues. Germline assignment: CDR1 MNHEY and CDR2 SMNVEV (reference sequence). This CDR3 reads CASSSSVREQYF. In DNA form, the CDR3 reads TGTGCCAGCAGTTCCAGCGTGCGCGAGCAGTACTTC.

V usage is TRBV19 and J usage is TRBJ2-4; a weak D match, TRBD2 (5 bases). Germline-derived CDR1 and CDR2 are LNHDA and SQIVND (reference sequence). V was clipped by 4 bases and J by 0 bases, with 10 bases between them. This CDR3 comprises 15 residues. CDR3 amino acids: CASSTGGLAKNIQYF. The CDR3 nucleotides read TGTGCCAGTAGTACCGGAGGTTTAGCCAAAAACATTCAGTACTTC. The full variable domain, rest sourced from reference TRBV19 and TRBJ2-4, is DGGITQSPKYLFRKEGQNVTLSCEQNLNHDAMYWYRQDPGQGLRLIYYSQIVNDFQKGDIAEGYSVSREKKESFPLTVTSAQKNPTAFYLCASSTGGLAKNIQYFGAGTRLSVL.

The chain uses TRBV7-2 and TRBJ2-4; D remains unclear. This CDR3 is built from 16 residues. Trimming shortened V by 1 base and J by 0 bases, and 10 bases separated the two germline ends. Germline V gene data show CDR1 as SGHTA and CDR2 as FQGNSA. CDR3: CASSLGGSLAKNIQYF. CDR3 DNA sequence: TGTGCCAGCAGCTTAGGAGGCAGTCTAGCCAAAAACATTCAGTACTTC.

This chain connects TRBV27 to TRBJ1-5; D gene unclear. The CDR3 has 14 amino acids. The germline gives CDR1 MNHEY, CDR2 SMNVEV (reference sequence). The V end was cut by 3 bases, the J end by 2 bases, with 8 bases between. DNA of the CDR3: TGTGCCAGCAGTTTGAGGGAAGGCAATCAGCCCCAGCATTTT. This codes for CASSLREGNQPQHF.

This clone was seen a handful of times. This rearrangement joins TRBV5-4 to TRBJ2-3; 7 positions agree with TRBD1. Germline assignment: CDR1 SGHNT and CDR2 YYREEE (reference sequence). V shed 5 bases, J shed 0 bases, and the junction held 6 bases outside the gene matches. This CDR3 contains 15 residues. The CDR3 region is CASSGRGGSTDTQYF. CDR3 DNA: TGTGCCAGCAGTGGGCGAGGGGGCAGCACAGATACGCAGTATTTT.

The chain is built from TRBV5-5 and TRBJ1-2, with D uncertain. The V and J ends lost 0 bases and 2 bases respectively, with 14 bases between them. The germline V gene has CDR1 SGHKS and CDR2 YYEKEE (reference sequence). The CDR3 extends over 16 amino acids. The CDR3 sequence: CASSLAFQVSNYGYTF. CDR3 DNA: TGTGCCAGCAGCTTGGCTTTCCAGGTTTCAAACTATGGCTACACCTTC.

The chain carries TRBV18 and TRBJ1-6; a weak D match, TRBD1 (6 bases). The CDR3 contains 15 residues. V lost 2 bases, J lost 6 bases, and 11 bases lay in between. Germline V gene data show CDR1 as KGHSH and CDR2 as LQKENI. The CDR3 is CASSPEDRPNSPLHF. The CDR3 DNA reads as TGTGCCAGCTCACCAGAAGACAGGCCTAATTCACCCCTCCACTTT.

This sequence joins TRBV15 and TRBJ2-3; perhaps TRBD2 as D (5 bases). Germline V gene data show CDR1 as LNHNV and CDR2 as YYDKDF (reference sequence). The CDR3 length is 16 residues. V dropped 3 bases and J dropped 0 bases, with 13 bases sitting between them. The CDR3 region is CATSSSARTSTDTQYF. The CDR3 DNA reads TGTGCCACCAGCAGCTCCGCCAGGACTAGCACAGATACGCAGTATTTT.

This clone came up a few times. V is TRBV20-1 and J is TRBJ1-2; D is unresolved. This CDR3 is built from 10 residues. The germline V gene has CDR1 DFQATT and CDR2 SNEGSKA (reference sequence). The CDR3 DNA sequence: TGCAGCAACTTATCGGGGGGCTACACCTTC. Its translation: CSNLSGGYTF.

The chain carries TRBV28 and TRBJ1-1, with 10 bases lining up with TRBD1. The ends lost 6 bases at V and 11 bases at J; junction bases unmatched: 12. The CDR3 totals 14 residues. The germline V gene encodes CDR1 MDHEN and CDR2 SYDVKM. The CDR3 region is CASRGGTGVGSAFF. For the CDR3, the DNA is TGTGCCAGCAGGGGGGGGACAGGGGTAGGATCGGCTTTCTTT.

The V gene is TRBV19, the J gene TRBJ2-1; TRBD1 matches at 7 bases. Trimming removed 2 bases from V and 10 bases from J; junction bases left unmatched: 5. The length of the CDR3 is 13 residues. Per germline, CDR1 LNHDA and CDR2 SQIVND (reference sequence). CDR3 in DNA: TGTGCCAGTAGTATATTTAGGGGGCAGGAGCAGTTCTTC. Encoded protein: CASSIFRGQEQFF.

The chain is built from TRBV7-2 and TRBJ1-2, with TRBD1 identical over 7 bases. Germline V CDR1 and CDR2: SGHTA, FQGNSA. The trim removed 6 bases at V and 6 bases at J, leaving 7 bases unmatched. This CDR3 has 13 amino acids. CDR3 sequence (DNA): TGTGCCAGCAGGGCAACAGGGGTTGATGGCTACACCTTC. It specifies CASRATGVDGYTF.

The gene calls are TRBV6-2 or TRBV6-3 and TRBJ1-1; D may be TRBD1 (5 bases). The ends were cut back, 2 bases at V and 3 bases at J, with 7 bases in the middle. The CDR3 covers 13 residues. Germline V CDR1 and CDR2: MNHEY, SVGEGT. This chain's CDR3 is CASSYGGYTEAFF. CDR3 nucleotides: TGTGCCAGCAGTTACGGGGGGTACACTGAAGCTTTCTTT.

The chain combines TRBV18 with TRBJ2-1; D may be TRBD2 (5 bases). Trimming took off 4 bases at V and 8 bases at J, with 12 bases between the two ends. The length of the CDR3 is 13 residues. Germline V gene sequence: CDR1 KGHSH, CDR2 LQKENI. CDR3 residues: CASSRPSSDEQFF. CDR3 DNA: TGTGCCAGCTCACGTCCTAGCTCAGATGAGCAGTTCTTC. The full variable domain, its missing parts supplied by reference TRBV18 and TRBJ2-1, is NAGVMQNPRHLVRRRGQEARLRCSPMKGHSHVYWYRQLPEEGLKFMVYLQKENIIDESGMPKERFSAEFPKEGPSILRIQQVVRGDSAAYFCASSRPSSDEQFFGPGTRLTVL.

The gene calls are TRBV7-3 and TRBJ2-6; TRBD2 matches at 9 bases. This CDR3 is built from 18 residues. Germline lookup yields CDR1 SGHTA and CDR2 FQGTGA. The V gene end was trimmed by 2 bases and the J gene end by 4 bases; junction bases not matched to a gene: 9. CDR3 amino acids: CASSLLGAGGGGANVLTF. CDR3 in DNA: TGTGCCAGCAGCTTATTAGGAGCGGGAGGAGGCGGGGCCAACGTCCTGACTTTC.